One sample yielded the 13 T cell receptor beta chains listed below, sequenced in a study of T cell repertoires in ileal Crohn's disease. Lamina propria lymphocytes from surgical specimens were isolated on a density gradient before sorting. TCRdb's table, derived via immunoSEQ multiplex PCR, lists solely in-frame clones and lacks some. The sample has some 3,500 clones, roughly 75% seen once. The sequenced sample was CD4+ T cells sorted from the ileum. The source of these receptors is an adult with Crohn's disease.

CDR3 in amino acids: CASSEDTAGGNSYEQYF. Here the CDR3 DNA reads TGCGCCAGCAGTGAGGACACGGCAGGGGGCAACTCCTACGAGCAGTACTTC. The chain has TRBV10-1 and TRBJ2-5; 8 bases map to TRBD1. The J call is doubtful: the DNA matches TRBJ2-7 better. Germline-derived CDR1 and CDR2 are WNHNN and SYGVQD (reference sequence). The CDR3 is made up of 17 amino acids.

CDR3 amino acids: CASSPGQGRGETQYF. The CDR3 region has the DNA TGTGCCAGCAGCCCGGGACAGGGGAGAGGAGAGACCCAGTACTTC. V is TRBV5-4 and J is TRBJ2-5; TRBD1 matches at 10 bases. V trimming: 4 bases; J trimming: 4 bases; junction bases outside the gene matches: 7. The CDR3 extends over 15 amino acids. The germline gives CDR1 SGHNT, CDR2 YYREEE (reference sequence).

This chain joins TRBV4-2 and TRBJ1-2; D is unresolved. CDR1 is LGHNA and CDR2 is YNFKEQ in the germline V gene. The CDR3 spans 13 residues. V was shortened by 4 bases and J by 5 bases, with 11 bases between the two germline ends. The CDR3: CASSRTALYGYTF. The CDR3 nucleotides are TGTGCCAGCAGCCGAACAGCCCTGTATGGCTACACCTTC.

V gene TRBV11-1 combines with J gene TRBJ2-5; TRBD2 is a possible D gene (5 bases). The CDR3 extends over 15 amino acids. Germline lookup yields CDR1 SGHAT and CDR2 FQDESV (reference sequence). V gave up 5 bases and J gave up 5 bases, with 18 bases separating them. The CDR3 reads CASSARIQPGETQYF. The DNA of the CDR3 is TGTGCCAGCAGCGCCCGGATTCAACCGGGGGAGACCCAGTACTTC. Looking up the rest from reference TRBV11-1 and TRBJ2-5 gives the full variable domain: EAEVAQSPRYKITEKSQAVAFWCDPISGHATLYWYRQILGQGPELLVQFQDESVVDDSQLPKDRFSAERLKGVDSTLKIQPAELGDSAMYLCASSARIQPGETQYFGPGTRLLVL.

This chain connects TRBV5-4 to TRBJ2-7; TRBD2 matches at 10 bases. The V gene's germline CDR1 is SGHNT and CDR2 YYREEE (reference sequence). V lost 2 bases, J lost 1 base, and 6 bases stayed unmatched. CDR3 size: 16 residues. DNA for the CDR3: TGTGCCAGCAGCTTAAAAGCGGGGGGGCGGTCCTACGAGCAGTACTTC. Its protein product is CASSLKAGGRSYEQYF.

There are a few counts of this clone. The chain joins TRBV5-4 to TRBJ1-2; TRBD1 aligns across 9 bases. With V trimmed by 4 bases and J by 6 bases, 16 bases remained unmatched. This CDR3 is 17 amino acids long. Germline V gene data show CDR1 as SGHNT and CDR2 as YYREEE (reference sequence). This chain's CDR3 is CASSPGQGINSGHGYTF. In DNA, the CDR3 is TGTGCCAGCAGCCCGGGACAGGGTATAAACTCAGGCCATGGCTACACCTTC.

The gene calls are TRBV18 and TRBJ2-7; 10 bases fit TRBD1. With V trimmed by 3 bases and J by 0 bases, 2 bases remained unmatched. Germline V CDR1 and CDR2: KGHSH, LQKENI. The CDR3 is 15 amino acids. The CDR3 is CASSPRQGASYEQYF. The DNA of the CDR3 is TGTGCCAGCTCACCTCGACAGGGGGCCTCCTACGAGCAGTACTTC.

V usage is TRBV30 and J usage is TRBJ1-3, with D possibly TRBD1 on 5 matching bases. The germline V gene has CDR1 GTSNPN and CDR2 SVGIG (reference sequence). The germline V and J ends were trimmed by 2 bases and 1 base, with 12 bases remaining between them. This CDR3 spans 15 amino acids. This CDR3 is CAWSRNRGSGNTIYF. The CDR3 region has the DNA TGTGCCTGGAGTCGAAATCGGGGGTCTGGAAACACCATATATTTT.

DNA for the CDR3: TGTGCCAGCAGTCCTCAAGGGACAGCTAATTCACCCCTCCACTTT. Amino acid sequence: CASSPQGTANSPLHF. This chain links TRBV28 with TRBJ1-6, with TRBD1 matching over 7 bases. V lost 5 bases and J lost 6; bases outside the gene matches: 7. The CDR3 is 15 residues long. CDR1 MDHEN and CDR2 SYDVKM come from the germline V gene.

This clone was detected once. V and J are TRBV11-2 and TRBJ1-6; D uncertain. The V end lost 1 base, the J end lost 11 bases, and 15 bases lay between the germline ends. There are 15 residues in the CDR3. The germline gives CDR1 SGHAT, CDR2 FQNNGV. CDR3 DNA sequence: TGTGCCAGCAGCTTAGTTAGGGCAATCGGGACACCCCTCCACTTT. It encodes CASSLVRAIGTPLHF.

This clone was seen just once. This chain connects TRBV19 to TRBJ2-3; 13 bases agree with TRBD2. V lost 5 bases and J lost 4; bases outside the gene matches: 6. CDR3 size: 16 residues. The V gene's germline CDR1 is LNHDA and CDR2 SQIVND (reference sequence). The CDR3 sequence is CASSDRLAGGADTQYF. DNA for the CDR3: TGTGCCAGTAGTGACCGACTAGCGGGGGGCGCAGATACGCAGTATTTT. The full variable domain, in which reference TRBV19 and TRBJ2-3 provide the parts outside the CDR3, is DGGITQSPKYLFRKEGQNVTLSCEQNLNHDAMYWYRQDPGQGLRLIYYSQIVNDFQKGDIAEGYSVSREKKESFPLTVTSAQKNPTAFYLCASSDRLAGGADTQYFGPGTRLTVL.

This rearrangement joins TRBV5-5 to TRBJ2-5, with D possibly TRBD1 on 6 matching bases. This CDR3 region has 16 residues. Germline CDR1 reads SGHKS; CDR2 reads YYEKEE (reference sequence). With 0 bases removed from V and 2 bases from J, the gap between germline ends came to 14 bases. CDR3 in amino acids: CASSLVTGEGQETQYF. The CDR3 DNA reads as TGTGCCAGCAGCTTGGTGACAGGTGAAGGGCAAGAGACCCAGTACTTC.

The sample holds one count of this clone. V is TRBV5-1 and J is TRBJ1-2, with TRBD1 identical over 8 bases. CDR3 length equals 15 residues. Per germline, CDR1 SGHRS and CDR2 YFSETQ. J gave up 4 bases and V 3 bases, and 8 bases lay outside the gene matches. CDR3 DNA: TGCGCCAGCAGCTGGGGATCGGGACAGGCCTATGGCTACACCTTC. This encodes CASSWGSGQAYGYTF.